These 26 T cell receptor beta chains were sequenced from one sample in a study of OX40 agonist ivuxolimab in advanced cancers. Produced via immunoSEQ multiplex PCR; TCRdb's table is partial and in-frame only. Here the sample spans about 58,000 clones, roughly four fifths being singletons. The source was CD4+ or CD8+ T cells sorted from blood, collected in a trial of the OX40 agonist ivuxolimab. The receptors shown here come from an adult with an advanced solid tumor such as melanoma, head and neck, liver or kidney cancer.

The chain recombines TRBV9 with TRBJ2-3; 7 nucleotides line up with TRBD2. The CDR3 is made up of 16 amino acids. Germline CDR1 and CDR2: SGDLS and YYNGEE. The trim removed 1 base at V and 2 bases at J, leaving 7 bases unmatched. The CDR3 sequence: CASSVKAGQTTDTQYF. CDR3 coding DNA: TGTGCCAGCAGCGTAAAAGCGGGGCAAACCACAGATACGCAGTATTTT.

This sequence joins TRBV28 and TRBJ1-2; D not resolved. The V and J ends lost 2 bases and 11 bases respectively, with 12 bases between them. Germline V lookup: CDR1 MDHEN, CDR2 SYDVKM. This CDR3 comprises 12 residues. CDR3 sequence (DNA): TGTGCCAGCAGTTTAGAGGGTGAAGGTTACACCTTC. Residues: CASSLEGEGYTF.

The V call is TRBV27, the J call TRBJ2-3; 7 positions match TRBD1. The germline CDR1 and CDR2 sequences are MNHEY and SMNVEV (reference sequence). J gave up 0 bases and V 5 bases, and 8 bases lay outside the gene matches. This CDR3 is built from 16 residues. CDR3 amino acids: CASSEDRFPSTDTQYF. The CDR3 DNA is TGTGCCAGCAGTGAGGACAGGTTCCCTAGCACAGATACGCAGTATTTT.

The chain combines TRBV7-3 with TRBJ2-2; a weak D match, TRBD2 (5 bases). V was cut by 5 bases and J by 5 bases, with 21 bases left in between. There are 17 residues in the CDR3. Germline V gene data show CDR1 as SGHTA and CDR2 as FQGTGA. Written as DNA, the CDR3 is TGTGCCAGCAGCCCGGGGTCGGTAGCTAGCATAACCGGGGAGCTGTTTTTT. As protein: CASSPGSVASITGELFF.

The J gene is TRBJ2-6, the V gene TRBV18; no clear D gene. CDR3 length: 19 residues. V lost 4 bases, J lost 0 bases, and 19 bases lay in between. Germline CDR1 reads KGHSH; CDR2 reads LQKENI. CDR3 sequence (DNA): TGTGCCAGCTCACTTCGACCGGGCGCTTGGGGCTCTGGGGCCAACGTCCTGACTTTC. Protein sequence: CASSLRPGAWGSGANVLTF.

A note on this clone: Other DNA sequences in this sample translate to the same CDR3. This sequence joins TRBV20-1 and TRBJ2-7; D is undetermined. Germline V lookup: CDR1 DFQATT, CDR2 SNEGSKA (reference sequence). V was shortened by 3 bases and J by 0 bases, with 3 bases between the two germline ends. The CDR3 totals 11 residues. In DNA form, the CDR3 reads TGCAGTGCTAGGGACTCCTACGAGCAGTACTTC. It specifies CSARDSYEQYF.

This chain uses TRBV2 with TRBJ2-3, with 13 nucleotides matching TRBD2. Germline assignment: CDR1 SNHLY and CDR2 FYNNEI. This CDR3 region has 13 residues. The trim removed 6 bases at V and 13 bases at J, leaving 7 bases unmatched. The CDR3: CASRFSLAGGKYF. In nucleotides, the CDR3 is TGTGCCAGCAGATTCTCACTAGCGGGGGGGAAGTATTTT.

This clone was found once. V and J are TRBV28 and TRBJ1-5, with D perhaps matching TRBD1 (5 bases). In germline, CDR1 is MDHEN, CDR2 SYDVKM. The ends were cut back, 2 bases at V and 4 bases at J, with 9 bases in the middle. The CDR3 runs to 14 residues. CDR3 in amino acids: CASSLIGVNQPQHF. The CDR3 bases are TGTGCCAGCAGTTTAATAGGGGTTAATCAGCCCCAGCATTTT.

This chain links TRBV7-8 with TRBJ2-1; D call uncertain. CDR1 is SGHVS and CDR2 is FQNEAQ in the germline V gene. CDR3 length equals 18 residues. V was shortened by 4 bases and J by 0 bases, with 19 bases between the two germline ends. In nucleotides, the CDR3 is TGTGCCAGCAGCTCCCTTGGGTTGTTAGGGTTCTCCTACAATGAGCAGTTCTTC. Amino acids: CASSSLGLLGFSYNEQFF.

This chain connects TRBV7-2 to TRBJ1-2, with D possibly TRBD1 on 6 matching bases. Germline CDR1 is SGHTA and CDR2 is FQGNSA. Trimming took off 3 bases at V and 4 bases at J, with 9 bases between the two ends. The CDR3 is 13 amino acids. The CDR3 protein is CASSFPGAYGYTF. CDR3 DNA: TGTGCCAGCAGCTTCCCGGGGGCCTATGGCTACACCTTC.

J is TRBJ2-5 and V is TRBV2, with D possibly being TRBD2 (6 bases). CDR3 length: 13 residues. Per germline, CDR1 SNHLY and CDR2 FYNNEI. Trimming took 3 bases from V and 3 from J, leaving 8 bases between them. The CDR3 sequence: CASSDGGKETQYF. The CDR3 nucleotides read TGTGCCAGCAGTGATGGGGGGAAAGAGACCCAGTACTTC.

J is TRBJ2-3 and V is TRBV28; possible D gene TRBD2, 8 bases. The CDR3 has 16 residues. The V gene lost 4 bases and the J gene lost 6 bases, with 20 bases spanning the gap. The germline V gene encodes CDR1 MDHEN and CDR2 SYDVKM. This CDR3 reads CASSSPSGGGLDTQYF. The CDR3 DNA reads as TGTGCCAGCAGTTCTCCCTCGGGAGGGGGCTTGGATACGCAGTATTTT.

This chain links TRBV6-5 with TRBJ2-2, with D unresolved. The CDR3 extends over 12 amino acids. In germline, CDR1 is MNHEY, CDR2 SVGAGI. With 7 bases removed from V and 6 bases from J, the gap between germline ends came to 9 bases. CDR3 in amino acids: CASTSPPGELFF. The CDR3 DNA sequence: TGTGCCAGCACCTCACCCCCCGGGGAGCTGTTTTTT.

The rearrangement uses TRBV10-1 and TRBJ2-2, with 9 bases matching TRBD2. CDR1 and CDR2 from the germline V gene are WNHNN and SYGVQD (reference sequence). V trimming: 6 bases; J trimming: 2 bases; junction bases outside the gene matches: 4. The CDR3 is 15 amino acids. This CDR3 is CASSLLAGNTGELFF. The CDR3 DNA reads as TGCGCCAGCAGCCTACTAGCGGGTAACACCGGGGAGCTGTTTTTT.

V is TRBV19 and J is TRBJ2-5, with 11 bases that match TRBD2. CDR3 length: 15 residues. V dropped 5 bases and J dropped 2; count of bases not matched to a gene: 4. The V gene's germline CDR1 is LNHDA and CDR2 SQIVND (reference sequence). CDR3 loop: CASSGSGGGQETQYF. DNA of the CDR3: TGTGCCAGTAGTGGTAGCGGGGGGGGACAAGAGACCCAGTACTTC. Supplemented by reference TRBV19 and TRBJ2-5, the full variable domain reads DGGITQSPKYLFRKEGQNVTLSCEQNLNHDAMYWYRQDPGQGLRLIYYSQIVNDFQKGDIAEGYSVSREKKESFPLTVTSAQKNPTAFYLCASSGSGGGQETQYFGPGTRLLVL.

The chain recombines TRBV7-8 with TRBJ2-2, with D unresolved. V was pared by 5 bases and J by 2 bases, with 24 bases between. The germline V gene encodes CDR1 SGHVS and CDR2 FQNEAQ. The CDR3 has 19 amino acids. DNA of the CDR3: TGTGCCAGCAGCCTGACACGGATCCCCAGAACCCGAAACACCGGGGAGCTGTTTTTT. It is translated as CASSLTRIPRTRNTGELFF.

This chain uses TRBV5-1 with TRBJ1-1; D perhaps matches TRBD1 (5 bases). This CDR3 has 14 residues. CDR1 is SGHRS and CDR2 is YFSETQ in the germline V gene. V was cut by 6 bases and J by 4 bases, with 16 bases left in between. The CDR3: CASNNPGSGTEAFF. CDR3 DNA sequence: TGCGCCAGCAATAACCCAGGGTCGGGCACTGAAGCTTTCTTT.

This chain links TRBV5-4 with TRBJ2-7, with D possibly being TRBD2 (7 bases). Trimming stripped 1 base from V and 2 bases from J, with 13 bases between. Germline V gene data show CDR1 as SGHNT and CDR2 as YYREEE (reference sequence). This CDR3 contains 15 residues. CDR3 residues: CASSLRRGPTYEQYF. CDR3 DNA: TGTGCCAGCAGCTTGAGGCGGGGGCCAACCTACGAGCAGTACTTC.

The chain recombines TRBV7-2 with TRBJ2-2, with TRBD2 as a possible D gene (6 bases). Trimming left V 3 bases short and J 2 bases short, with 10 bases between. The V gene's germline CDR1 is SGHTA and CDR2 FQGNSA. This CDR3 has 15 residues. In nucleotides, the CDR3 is TGTGCCAGCAGCTTTAGGGACTTCAACACCGGGGAGCTGTTTTTT. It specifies CASSFRDFNTGELFF.

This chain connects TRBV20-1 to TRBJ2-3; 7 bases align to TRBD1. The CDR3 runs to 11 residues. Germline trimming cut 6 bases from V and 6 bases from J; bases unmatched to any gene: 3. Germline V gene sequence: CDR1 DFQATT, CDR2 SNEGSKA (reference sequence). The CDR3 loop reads CSAMTGDTQYF. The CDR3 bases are TGCAGTGCCATGACAGGGGATACGCAGTATTTT.

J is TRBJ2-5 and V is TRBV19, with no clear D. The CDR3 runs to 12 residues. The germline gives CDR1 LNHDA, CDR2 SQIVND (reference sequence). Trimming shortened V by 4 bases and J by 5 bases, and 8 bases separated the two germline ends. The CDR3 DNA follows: TGTGCCAGTAGTAATAACTGGGAGACCCAGTACTTC. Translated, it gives CASSNNWETQYF.

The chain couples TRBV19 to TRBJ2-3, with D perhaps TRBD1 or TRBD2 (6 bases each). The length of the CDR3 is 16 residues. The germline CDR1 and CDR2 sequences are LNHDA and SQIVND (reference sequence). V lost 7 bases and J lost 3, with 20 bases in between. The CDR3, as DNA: TGTGCCAGTACCGCAGGAGGGACATACTATACAGATACGCAGTATTTT. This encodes CASTAGGTYYTDTQYF.

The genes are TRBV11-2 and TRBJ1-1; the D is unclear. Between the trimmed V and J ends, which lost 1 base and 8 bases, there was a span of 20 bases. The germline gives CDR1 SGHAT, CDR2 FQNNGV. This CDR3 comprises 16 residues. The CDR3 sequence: CASSLGYQGKRGEAFF. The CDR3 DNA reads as TGTGCCAGCAGCTTAGGCTATCAAGGGAAGCGGGGAGAAGCTTTCTTT.

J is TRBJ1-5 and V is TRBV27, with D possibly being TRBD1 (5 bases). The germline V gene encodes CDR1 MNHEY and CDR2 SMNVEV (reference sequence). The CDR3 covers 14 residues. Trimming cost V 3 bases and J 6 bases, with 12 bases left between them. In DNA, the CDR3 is TGTGCCAGCAGTTTTTGGGGGGACGGTCAGCCCCAGCATTTT. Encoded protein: CASSFWGDGQPQHF.

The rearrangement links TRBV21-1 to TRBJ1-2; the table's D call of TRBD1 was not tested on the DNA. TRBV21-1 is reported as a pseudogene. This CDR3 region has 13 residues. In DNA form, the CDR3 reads TGTGCCACCGAGGTGTGCGACAGGGTATGCTACACCTTC. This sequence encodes CATEVCDRVCYTF.

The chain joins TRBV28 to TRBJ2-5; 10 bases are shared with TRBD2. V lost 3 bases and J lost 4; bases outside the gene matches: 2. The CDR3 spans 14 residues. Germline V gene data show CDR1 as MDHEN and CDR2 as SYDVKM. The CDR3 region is CASSFSGGRETQYF. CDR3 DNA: TGTGCCAGCAGTTTTAGCGGGGGGCGAGAGACCCAGTACTTC.